A selection of T cell receptor beta chains follows, all from one sample in a study of T cell responses to AZD1222 COVID-19 vaccine. Measured with immunoSEQ multiplex PCR; TCRdb has only the in-frame clones, and not every one. The sample has roughly 140,000 clones; around 86% are singletons. The sample here was peripheral blood, taken on day 0 of MenACWY control vaccination. All receptors come from an adult in good health. Each CDR3 is given with its conserved first and last residue. D genes are given only for firm matches. Only part of the rows carry a size: once, few, many, or a class if the clone is expanded.

cdr3_aa,cdr3_nt,d_call,v_call,clone_size,j_call
CASSRDRAGGELFF,TGTGCCAGCAGCCGGGACAGGGCTGGCGGGGAGCTGTTTTTT,TRBD1,TRBV11-1,-,TRBJ2-2
CASRDWEGVLNTGELFF,TGCGCCAGCAGGGATTGGGAAGGAGTACTTAACACCGGGGAGCTGTTTTTT,-,TRBV5-1,few,TRBJ2-2
CASSSSGISGANVLTF,TGTGCCAGCAGCTCGTCGGGGATCTCTGGGGCCAACGTCCTGACTTTC,-,TRBV7-8,-,TRBJ2-6
CASSPSGTGATHF,TGTGCCAGTAGTCCATCCGGGACAGGGGCCACCCACTTC,TRBD1,TRBV19,-,TRBJ1-2
CASSVASGGAVNEQFF,TGCGCCAGCAGTGTGGCTAGCGGGGGGGCCGTAAATGAGCAGTTCTTC,TRBD2,TRBV10-2,-,TRBJ2-1
CASSSRGTLEKLFF,TGTGCCAGCAGCTCCCGTGGGACACTGGAAAAACTGTTTTTT,-,TRBV28,-,TRBJ1-4
CASSDYPNQPQHF,TGTGCCAGCAGTGATTACCCCAATCAGCCCCAGCATTTT,-,TRBV2,once,TRBJ1-5
CASSPPGERETQYF,TGCGCCAGCAGCCCCCCAGGGGAGAGGGAGACCCAGTACTTC,-,TRBV5-1,-,TRBJ2-5
CASSYDIRTGELFF,TGTGCCAGCAGTTACGACATAAGGACCGGGGAGCTGTTTTTT,-,TRBV6-6,-,TRBJ2-2
CASSQTLAGGQETQYF,TGTGCCAGCAGCCAAACCCTAGCGGGGGGGCAAGAGACCCAGTACTTC,TRBD2,TRBV4-2,-,TRBJ2-5
CASSRSGGVRNEQFF,TGTGCCAGCAGCCGTAGCGGGGGGGTAAGGAATGAGCAGTTCTTC,TRBD2,TRBV14,few,TRBJ2-1
CASSLVGGYTF,TGTGCCAGCAGCTTAGTGGGGGGTTACACCTTC,-,TRBV11-2,once,TRBJ1-2
CASSTGQTSTDTQYF,TGTGCCAGCAGCACGGGACAGACCAGCACAGATACGCAGTATTTT,TRBD1,TRBV7-3,-,TRBJ2-3
CASSEDRVTYGYTF,TGTGCCAGCAGTGAGGACAGGGTGACCTATGGCTACACCTTC,TRBD1,TRBV2,-,TRBJ1-2
CASIPTGRLNTEAFF,TGTGCCAGCATCCCGACAGGGAGATTAAACACTGAAGCTTTCTTT,TRBD1,TRBV25-1,-,TRBJ1-1
CASSLSGADNYGYTF,TGTGCCAGCAGCTTAAGCGGCGCGGATAACTATGGCTACACCTTC,-,TRBV5-6,-,TRBJ1-2
CASSQGDYGYTF,TGTGCCAGCAGCCAGGGGGACTATGGCTACACCTTC,-,TRBV14,-,TRBJ1-2
CASSDATKGARSYGYTF,TGTGCCAGCAGTGATGCAACCAAGGGGGCTCGATCCTATGGCTACACCTTC,TRBD1,TRBV6-1,-,TRBJ1-2
CASSLRPGHPTDTQYF,TGTGCCAGCAGCCTAAGGCCGGGACACCCCACAGATACGCAGTATTTT,-,TRBV7-2,-,TRBJ2-3
CASSLAGGEDEQFF,TGCGCCAGCAGCTTGGCAGGGGGCGAGGATGAGCAGTTCTTC,TRBD1,TRBV5-1,-,TRBJ2-1
CASSPWGPMSSGANVLTF,TGTGCCAGCTCACCATGGGGACCGATGAGCTCTGGGGCCAACGTCCTGACTTTC,-,TRBV18,-,TRBJ2-6
CASSESGRGQYF,TGCGCCAGCAGTGAGTCTGGTCGGGGGCAGTATTTT,-,TRBV10-1,-,TRBJ2-3
CASSLYDPSEKLFF,TGTGCCAGCAGCCTATATGATCCAAGTGAAAAACTGTTTTTT,-,TRBV5-6,-,TRBJ1-4
CASSPRQTGYTNEKLFF,TGTGCCAGCTCACCACGACAGACAGGGTATACTAATGAAAAACTGTTTTTT,TRBD1,TRBV18,-,TRBJ1-4
CASSLGQRGNTIYF,TGTGCCAGCAGCTTAGGACAGAGGGGAAACACCATATATTTT,-,TRBV7-9,-,TRBJ1-3
CAVRLGGNSPLHF,TGTGCCGTTCGACTCGGGGGTAATTCACCCCTCCACTTT,-,TRBV10-3,once,TRBJ1-6
CAISEGTLVSQYF,TGTGCCATCAGTGAGGGCACGCTCGTTTCGCAGTATTTT,-,TRBV10-3,-,TRBJ2-3
CASSLRAGYTF,TGTGCCAGCAGTTTGCGGGCTGGCTACACCTTC,-,TRBV28,many,TRBJ1-2
CASSQEGQLNSPLHF,TGTGCCAGCAGCCAAGAAGGGCAGCTTAATTCACCCCTCCACTTT,-,TRBV3-1/TRBV3-2,-,TRBJ1-6
CSVGTDTMNTEAFF,TGCAGCGTTGGTACAGATACCATGAACACTGAAGCTTTCTTT,-,TRBV29-1,-,TRBJ1-1
CASSYSKGNYGYTF,TGTGCCAGCAGTTACTCGAAAGGGAACTATGGCTACACCTTC,-,TRBV6-6,-,TRBJ1-2
CASSPLTGELFF,TGTGCCAGCAGCCCTTTGACCGGGGAGCTGTTTTTT,-,TRBV28,-,TRBJ2-2
CASSPPPGGRGGEKLFF,TGTGCCAGCAGTCCGCCACCGGGAGGGAGGGGCGGTGAAAAACTGTTTTTT,-,TRBV28,-,TRBJ1-4
CASSVTGYTEAFF,TGTGCCAGCAGTGTCACGGGGTACACTGAAGCTTTCTTT,-,TRBV2,-,TRBJ1-1
CATRDSGNTIYF,TGTGCCACCCGGGACAGTGGAAACACCATATATTTT,TRBD1,TRBV28,few,TRBJ1-3
CSAEGIRGYTF,TGCAGTGCCGAGGGGATAAGGGGCTACACCTTC,-,TRBV20-1,-,TRBJ1-2
CASSERGGLSTDTQYF,TGTGCCAGCAGTGAACGGGGGGGCCTTAGCACAGATACGCAGTATTTT,TRBD2,TRBV6-1,-,TRBJ2-3
CASTVPRNHQPQHF,TGTGCCAGCACCGTTCCCAGGAACCATCAGCCCCAGCATTTT,-,TRBV6-6,-,TRBJ1-5
CASSWGWGVLNTEAFF,TGTGCCAGCAGCTGGGGTTGGGGGGTACTGAACACTGAAGCTTTCTTT,-,TRBV5-4,-,TRBJ1-1
CASTKAGRNEQYF,TGTGCCAGCACCAAGGCGGGGCGGAACGAGCAGTACTTC,-,TRBV3-1/TRBV3-2,-,TRBJ2-7
CASSQTRQAYQPQHF,TGTGCCAGCAGCCAAACCCGACAAGCTTATCAGCCCCAGCATTTT,-,TRBV4-2,-,TRBJ1-5
CASSLSGNTIYF,TGTGCCAGCAGTTTGAGTGGAAACACCATATATTTT,-,TRBV12-3/TRBV12-4,-,TRBJ1-3
CASRPGRNSPLHF,TGTGCCAGCAGGCCAGGGAGGAATTCACCCCTCCACTTT,-,TRBV2,once,TRBJ1-6
CASSLNGYGYTF,TGTGCCAGCAGTTTAAACGGTTATGGCTACACCTTC,-,TRBV28,-,TRBJ1-2
CASSRQNTEAFF,TGTGCCAGTAGTCGACAGAACACTGAAGCTTTCTTT,-,TRBV19,-,TRBJ1-1
CSVEDGLNYGYTF,TGCAGCGTTGAGGACGGCCTTAACTATGGCTACACCTTC,-,TRBV29-1,-,TRBJ1-2
CASSPDVYGYTF,TGTGCCAGCAGCCCGGACGTCTATGGCTACACCTTC,-,TRBV7-2,-,TRBJ1-2
CSVRKRGAGTGELFF,TGCAGCGTGCGCAAGCGAGGGGCGGGGACCGGGGAGCTGTTTTTT,-,TRBV29-1,once,TRBJ2-2
CASSLAGGTGELFF,TGTGCCAGTAGCCTAGCGGGGGGGACCGGGGAGCTGTTTTTT,TRBD2,TRBV19,-,TRBJ2-2
CASSPGQDLDTQYF,TGCGCCAGCAGTCCGGGACAGGACTTAGATACGCAGTATTTT,TRBD1,TRBV10-1,-,TRBJ2-3
CASSFRGSYEQYF,TGTGCCAGCAGTTTTCGGGGTTCCTACGAGCAGTACTTC,-,TRBV12-3/TRBV12-4,-,TRBJ2-7